The entry below describes one T cell receptor (beta chain). This clonotype occurred a few times. The specificity of this receptor is unknown. Base qualities are not provided; no much larger clone lies one nucleotide away. V is cut back by 6 bases and J by 3 bases, with 7 bases in the junction unmatched. The CDR3 numbers 14 residues from cysteine through phenylalanine. CDR3 DNA is the only sequence kept; it has 42 bases, read in frame from the first base. The data derive from a study of response to subunit inactivated influenza vaccine (dated by TCRdb to 2016 to 2019). About the full investigation: Deep quantitative profiling of the T cell receptor repertoire was used in the study to follow responses to a trivalent subunit inactivated influenza vaccine. General findings and caveats noted by the study authors: The authors suggested that each seasonal influenza vaccination may recruit only a limited number of new T cells.

Library preparation was by RT-PCR. This sample was sequenced with an Illumina HiSeq 2500. TCRdb cleaned the public reads at Q25 with fastp, built clones with MiXCR and kept in-frame beta chains. One record per CDR3 amino acid sequence lists the most common genes and DNA. Counted in this sample were about 650,000 distinct CDR3 sequences; around 14% of them appeared once. The ten largest account for under 14% of the sample. The chain uses TRBV12-3 or TRBV12-4 and TRBJ2-5, with 7 bases aligning to TRBD1. This sequence was found in a middle-aged man who received an inactivated influenza vaccine. Donor details come from another sample of the same person, matched by shared clones. The sample was PBMCs from blood, taken about 12 days after vaccination. The nucleotide sequence reads as follows: TGTGCCAGCAGCTTGGGACAGATGAAAGAGACCCAGTACTTC. Its protein product is CASSLGQMKETQYF.